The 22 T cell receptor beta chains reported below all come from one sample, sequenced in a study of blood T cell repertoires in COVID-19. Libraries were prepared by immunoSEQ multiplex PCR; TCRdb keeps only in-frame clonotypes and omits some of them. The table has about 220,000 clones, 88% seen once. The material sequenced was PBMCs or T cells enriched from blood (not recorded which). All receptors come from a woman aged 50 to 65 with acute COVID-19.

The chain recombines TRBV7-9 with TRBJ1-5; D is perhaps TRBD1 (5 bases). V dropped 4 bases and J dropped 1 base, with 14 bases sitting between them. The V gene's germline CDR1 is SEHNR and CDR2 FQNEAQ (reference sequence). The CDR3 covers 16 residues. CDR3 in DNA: TGTGCCAGCAGCTCGGGGGTGGGCACAAGCAATCAGCCCCAGCATTTT. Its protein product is CASSSGVGTSNQPQHF.

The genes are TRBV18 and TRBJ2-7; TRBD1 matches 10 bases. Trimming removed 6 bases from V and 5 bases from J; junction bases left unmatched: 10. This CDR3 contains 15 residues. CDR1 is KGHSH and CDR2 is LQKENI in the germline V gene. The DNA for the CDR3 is TGTGCCAGCTCGAGGTGGGGACAGGGGTTCGACGAGCAGTACTTC. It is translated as CASSRWGQGFDEQYF.

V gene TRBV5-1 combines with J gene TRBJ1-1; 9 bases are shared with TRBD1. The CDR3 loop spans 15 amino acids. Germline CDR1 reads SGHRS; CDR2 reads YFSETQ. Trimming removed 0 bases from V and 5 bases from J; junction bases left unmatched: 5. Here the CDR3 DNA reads TGCGCCAGCAGCTTGGCCCGACAGGGGGGGACTGAAGCTTTCTTT. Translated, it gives CASSLARQGGTEAFF.

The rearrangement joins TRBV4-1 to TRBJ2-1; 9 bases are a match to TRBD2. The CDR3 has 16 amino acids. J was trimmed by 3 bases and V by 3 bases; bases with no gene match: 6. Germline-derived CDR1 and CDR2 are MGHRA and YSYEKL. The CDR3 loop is CASSQNGLAHYNEQFF. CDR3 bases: TGCGCCAGCAGCCAGAATGGACTAGCGCACTACAATGAGCAGTTCTTC.

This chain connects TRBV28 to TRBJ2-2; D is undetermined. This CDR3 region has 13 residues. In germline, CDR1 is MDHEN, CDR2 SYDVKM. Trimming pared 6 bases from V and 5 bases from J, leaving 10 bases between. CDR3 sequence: CASSPRLTGELFF. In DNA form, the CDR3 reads TGTGCCAGCAGCCCCCGGTTGACCGGGGAGCTGTTTTTT.

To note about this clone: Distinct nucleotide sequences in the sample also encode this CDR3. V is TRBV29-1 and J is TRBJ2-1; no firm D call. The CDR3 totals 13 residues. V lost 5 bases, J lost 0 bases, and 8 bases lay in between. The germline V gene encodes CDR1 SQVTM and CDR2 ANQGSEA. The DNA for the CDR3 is TGCAGCGTTCGGTGGAGCTCCTACAATGAGCAGTTCTTC. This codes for CSVRWSSYNEQFF.

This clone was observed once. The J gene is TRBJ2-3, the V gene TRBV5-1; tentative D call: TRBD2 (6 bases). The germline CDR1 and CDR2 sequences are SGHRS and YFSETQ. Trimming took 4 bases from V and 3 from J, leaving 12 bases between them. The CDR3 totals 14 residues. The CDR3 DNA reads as TGCGCCAGCAGCCTTGGGACTCAGACAGATACGCAGTATTTT. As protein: CASSLGTQTDTQYF.

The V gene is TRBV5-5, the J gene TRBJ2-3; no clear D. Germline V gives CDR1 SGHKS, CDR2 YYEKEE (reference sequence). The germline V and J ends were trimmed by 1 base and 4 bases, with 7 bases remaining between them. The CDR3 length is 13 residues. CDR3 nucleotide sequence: TGTGCCAGCAGCTTGCTGGGCCCAGATACGCAGTATTTT. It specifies CASSLLGPDTQYF.

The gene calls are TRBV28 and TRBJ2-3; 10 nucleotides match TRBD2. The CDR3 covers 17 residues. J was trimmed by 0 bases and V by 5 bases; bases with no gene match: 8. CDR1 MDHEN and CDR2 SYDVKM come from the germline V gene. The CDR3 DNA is TGTGCCAGCAGTCCAGCCCTAGCGGGAGCCAGCACAGATACGCAGTATTTT. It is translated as CASSPALAGASTDTQYF.

The CDR3 sequence is CASSLGPSGNIQYF. Here the CDR3 DNA reads TGTGCCAGCAGCTTGGGACCGAGCGGGAACATTCAGTACTTC. The chain employs TRBV7-2 and TRBJ2-4; D is perhaps TRBD2 (6 bases). Germline CDR1 and CDR2: SGHTA and FQGNSA. V lost 3 bases and J 7 bases, leaving 13 bases between the germline ends. The CDR3 contains 14 residues.

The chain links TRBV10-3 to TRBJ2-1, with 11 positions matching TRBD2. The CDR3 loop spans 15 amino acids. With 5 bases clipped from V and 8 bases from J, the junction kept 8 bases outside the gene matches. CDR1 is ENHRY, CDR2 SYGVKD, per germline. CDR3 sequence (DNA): TGTGCCATCAGTCCCTTACTAGCGGGAGCCTATGAGCAGTTCTTC. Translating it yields CAISPLLAGAYEQFF.

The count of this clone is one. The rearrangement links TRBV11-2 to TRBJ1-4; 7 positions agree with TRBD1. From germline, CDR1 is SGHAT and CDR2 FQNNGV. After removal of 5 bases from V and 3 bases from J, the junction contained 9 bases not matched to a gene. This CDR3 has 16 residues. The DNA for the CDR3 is TGTGCCAGCAGCCCCTGGACAGGCTTACCTAATGAAAAACTGTTTTTT. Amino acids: CASSPWTGLPNEKLFF. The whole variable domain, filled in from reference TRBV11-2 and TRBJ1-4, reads EAGVAQSPRYKIIEKRQSVAFWCNPISGHATLYWYQQILGQGPKLLIQFQNNGVVDDSQLPKDRFSAERLKGVDSTLKIQPAKLEDSAVYLCASSPWTGLPNEKLFFGSGTQLSVL.

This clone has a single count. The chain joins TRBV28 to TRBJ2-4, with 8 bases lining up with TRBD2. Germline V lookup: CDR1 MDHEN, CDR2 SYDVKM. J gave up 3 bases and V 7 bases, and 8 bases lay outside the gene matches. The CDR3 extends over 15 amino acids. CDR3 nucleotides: TGTGCCAGCAATAAGGGACTAGTTAGCAAAAACATTCAGTACTTC. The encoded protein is CASNKGLVSKNIQYF.

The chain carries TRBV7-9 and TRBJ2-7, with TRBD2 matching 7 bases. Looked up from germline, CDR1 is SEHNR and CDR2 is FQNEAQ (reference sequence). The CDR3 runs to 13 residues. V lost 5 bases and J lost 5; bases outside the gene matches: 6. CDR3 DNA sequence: TGTGCCAGCAGCCTCCGGGGGGAAAACGAGCAGTACTTC. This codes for CASSLRGENEQYF. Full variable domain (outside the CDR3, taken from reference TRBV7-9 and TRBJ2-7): DTGVSQNPRHKITKRGQNVTFRCDPISEHNRLYWYRQTLGQGPEFLTYFQNEAQLEKSRLLSDRFSAERPKGSFSTLEIQRTEQGDSAMYLCASSLRGENEQYFGPGTRLTVT.

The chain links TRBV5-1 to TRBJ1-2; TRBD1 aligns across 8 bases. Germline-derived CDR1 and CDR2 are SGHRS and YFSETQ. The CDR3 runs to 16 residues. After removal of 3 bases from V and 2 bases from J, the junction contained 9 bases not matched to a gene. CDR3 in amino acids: CASSSTTGAINYGYTF. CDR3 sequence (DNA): TGCGCCAGCAGCTCCACGACAGGGGCGATCAACTATGGCTACACCTTC.

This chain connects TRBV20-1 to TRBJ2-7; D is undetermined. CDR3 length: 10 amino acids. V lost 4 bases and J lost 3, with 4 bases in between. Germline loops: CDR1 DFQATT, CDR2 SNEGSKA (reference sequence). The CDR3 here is CSATNYEQYF. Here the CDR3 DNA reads TGCAGTGCTACAAACTACGAGCAGTACTTC.

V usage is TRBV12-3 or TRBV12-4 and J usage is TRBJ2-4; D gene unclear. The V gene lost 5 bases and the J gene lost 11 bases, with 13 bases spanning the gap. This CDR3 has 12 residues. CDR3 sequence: CASSAGSYFQYF. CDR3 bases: TGTGCCAGCAGTGCCGGGTCTTACTTTCAGTACTTC.

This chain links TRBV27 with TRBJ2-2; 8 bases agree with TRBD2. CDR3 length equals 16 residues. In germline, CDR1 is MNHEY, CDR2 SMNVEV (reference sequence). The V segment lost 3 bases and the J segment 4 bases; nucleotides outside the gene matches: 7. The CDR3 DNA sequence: TGTGCCAGCAGTTTTGGGACTAGATTTGGCACCGGGGAGCTGTTTTTT. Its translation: CASSFGTRFGTGELFF.

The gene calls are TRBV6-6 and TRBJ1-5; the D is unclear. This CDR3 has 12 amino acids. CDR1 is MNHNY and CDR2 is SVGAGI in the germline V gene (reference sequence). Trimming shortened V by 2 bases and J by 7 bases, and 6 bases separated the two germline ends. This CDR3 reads CASSYRVQPQHF. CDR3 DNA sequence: TGTGCCAGCAGTTACCGGGTCCAGCCCCAGCATTTT.

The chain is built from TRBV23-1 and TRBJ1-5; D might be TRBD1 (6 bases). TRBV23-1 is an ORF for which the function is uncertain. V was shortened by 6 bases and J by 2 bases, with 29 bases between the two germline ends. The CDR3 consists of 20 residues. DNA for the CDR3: TGCGCCAGCAGCCACGGACCCGGGACAAGCCATGGACGGGGCAATCAGCCCCAGCATTTT. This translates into CASSHGPGTSHGRGNQPQHF.

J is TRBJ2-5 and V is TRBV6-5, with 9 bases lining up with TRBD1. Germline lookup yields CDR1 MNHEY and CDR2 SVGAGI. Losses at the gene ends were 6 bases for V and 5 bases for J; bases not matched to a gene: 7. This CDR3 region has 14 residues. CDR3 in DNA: TGTGCCAGCAGCCGGACAGGGGTTGTCGAGACCCAGTACTTC. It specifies CASSRTGVVETQYF.

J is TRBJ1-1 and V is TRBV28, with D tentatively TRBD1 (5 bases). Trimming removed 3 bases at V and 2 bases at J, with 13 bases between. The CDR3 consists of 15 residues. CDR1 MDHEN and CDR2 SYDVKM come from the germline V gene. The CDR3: CASSFRRQSNTEAFF. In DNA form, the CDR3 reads TGTGCCAGCAGTTTCCGTCGACAGTCTAACACTGAAGCTTTCTTT. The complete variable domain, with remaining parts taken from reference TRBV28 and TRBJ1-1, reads DVKVTQSSRYLVKRTGEKVFLECVQDMDHENMFWYRQDPGLGLRLIYFSYDVKMKEKGDIPEGYSVSREKKERFSLILESASTNQTSMYLCASSFRRQSNTEAFFGQGTRLTVV.